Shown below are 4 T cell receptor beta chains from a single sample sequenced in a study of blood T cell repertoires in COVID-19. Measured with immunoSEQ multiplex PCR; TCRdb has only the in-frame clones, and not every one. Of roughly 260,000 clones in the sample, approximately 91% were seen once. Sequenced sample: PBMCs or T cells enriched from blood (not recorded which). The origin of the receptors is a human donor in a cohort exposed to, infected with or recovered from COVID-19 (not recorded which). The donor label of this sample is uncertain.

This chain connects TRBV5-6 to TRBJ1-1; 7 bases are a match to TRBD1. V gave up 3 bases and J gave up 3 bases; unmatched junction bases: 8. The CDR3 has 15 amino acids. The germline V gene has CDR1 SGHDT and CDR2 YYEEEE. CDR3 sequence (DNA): TGTGCCAGCAGCTCTTACAGGGGTACGGACACTGAAGCTTTCTTT. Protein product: CASSSYRGTDTEAFF.

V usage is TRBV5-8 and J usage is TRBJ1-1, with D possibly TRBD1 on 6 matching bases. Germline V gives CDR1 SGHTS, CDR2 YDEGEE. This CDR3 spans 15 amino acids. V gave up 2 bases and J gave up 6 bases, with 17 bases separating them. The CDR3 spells CASSFFIGGTAEAFF. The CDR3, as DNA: TGTGCCAGCAGCTTCTTTATAGGGGGAACGGCTGAAGCTTTCTTT.

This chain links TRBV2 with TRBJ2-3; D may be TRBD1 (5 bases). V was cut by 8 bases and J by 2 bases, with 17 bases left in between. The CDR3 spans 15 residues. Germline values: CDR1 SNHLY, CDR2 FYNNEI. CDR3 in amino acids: CASFEDKRPTDTQYF. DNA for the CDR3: TGTGCCAGCTTTGAGGACAAAAGGCCCACAGATACGCAGTATTTT. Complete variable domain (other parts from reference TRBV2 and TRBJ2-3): EPEVTQTPSHQVTQMGQEVILRCVPISNHLYFYWYRQILGQKVEFLVSFYNNEISEKSEIFDDQFSVERPDGSNFTLKIRSTKLEDSAMYFCASFEDKRPTDTQYFGPGTRLTVL.

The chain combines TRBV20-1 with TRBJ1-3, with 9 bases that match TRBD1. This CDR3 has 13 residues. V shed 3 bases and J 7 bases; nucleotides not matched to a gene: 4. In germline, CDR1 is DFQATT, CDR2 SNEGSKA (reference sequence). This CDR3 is CSASVTGGNTIYF. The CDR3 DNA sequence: TGCAGTGCTAGTGTGACAGGGGGGAACACCATATATTTT.